This passage covers 15 T cell receptor beta chains from one sample sequenced in a study of early T cells in non-severe SARS-CoV-2 infection (dated by TCRdb to the early 2020s). Library preparation used 5' RACE. TCRdb records NextSeq 500 as the sequencer. TCRdb reworked the public reads: Q25 trimming with fastp, MiXCR clone assembly, productive beta chains retained. Every distinct CDR3 protein forms one entry, paired with its most common genes and DNA. Within this sample are tens of thousands of distinct CDR3 sequences, with about 12% of them counted one time only. The ten most abundant clones make up 5% to 8% of the sample. The sequenced sample was whole blood. The receptor source for this set is an adult who was a healthcare worker with PCR-confirmed SARS-CoV-2 infection or an uninfected control (not recorded which).

The rearrangement uses TRBV6-2 or TRBV6-3 and TRBJ2-1, with no clear D. The CDR3 consists of 13 residues. Between the trimmed V and J ends, which lost 0 bases and 6 bases, there was a span of 6 bases. Germline lookup yields CDR1 MNHEY and CDR2 SVGEGT. CDR3 nucleotide sequence: TGTGCCAGCAGTTACTCGGCGTTCAATGAGCAGTTCTTC. The encoded protein is CASSYSAFNEQFF.

Only a few counts were recorded for this clonotype. The genes are TRBV15 and TRBJ1-2; D gene unclear. Per the germline V gene, CDR1 is LNHNV and CDR2 is YYDKDF (reference sequence). The CDR3 totals 13 residues. V lost 8 bases to trimming and J lost 1 base, with 11 bases between them. The CDR3 DNA is TGTGCCACCCTCCGAGGTTATAACTATGGCTACACCTTC. Amino acid sequence: CATLRGYNYGYTF.

V and J are TRBV4-1 and TRBJ2-2; TRBD2 agrees at 11 bases. The CDR3 runs to 17 residues. Per the germline V gene, CDR1 is MGHRA and CDR2 is YSYEKL. The V and J ends lost 1 base and 3 bases, in that order; junction bases with no gene match: 4. The CDR3 reads CASSQATSGRYTGELFF. The CDR3 DNA reads as TGCGCCAGCAGCCAAGCTACTAGCGGGAGATACACCGGGGAGCTGTTTTTT.

The chain employs TRBV5-1 and TRBJ1-2; perhaps TRBD1 as D (6 bases). Per the germline V gene, CDR1 is SGHRS and CDR2 is YFSETQ. Trimming took off 0 bases at V and 6 bases at J, with 15 bases between the two ends. CDR3 length: 15 residues. The CDR3: CASSLAGRGVDGYTF. For the CDR3, the DNA is TGCGCCAGCAGCTTGGCAGGCAGGGGAGTGGATGGCTACACCTTC.

This clonotype was counted only a few times. This chain links TRBV10-1 with TRBJ2-7; 10 nucleotides agree with TRBD2. The germline CDR1 and CDR2 sequences are WNHNN and SYGVQD (reference sequence). This CDR3 spans 15 amino acids. V was clipped by 7 bases and J by 0 bases; unmatched bases: 6. CDR3 coding DNA: TGCGCCAGCAAAAACCTAGCGGGGGACTCCTACGAGCAGTACTTC. It is translated as CASKNLAGDSYEQYF.

This chain joins TRBV2 and TRBJ1-2; tentatively, D is TRBD1 (6 bases). The germline V and J ends were trimmed by 8 bases and 4 bases, with 14 bases remaining between them. CDR3 length: 13 residues. Germline CDR1 is SNHLY and CDR2 is FYNNEI. CDR3 sequence: CASGERGAYGYTF. The CDR3 coding sequence is TGTGCCAGCGGCGAGCGGGGGGCCTATGGCTACACCTTC. Full variable domain (outside the CDR3, taken from reference TRBV2 and TRBJ1-2): EPEVTQTPSHQVTQMGQEVILRCVPISNHLYFYWYRQILGQKVEFLVSFYNNEISEKSEIFDDQFSVERPDGSNFTLKIRSTKLEDSAMYFCASGERGAYGYTFGSGTRLTVV.

The V call is TRBV5-6, the J call TRBJ1-2, with D unclear. CDR1 and CDR2 from the germline V gene are SGHDT and YYEEEE. V dropped 2 bases and J dropped 2 bases, with 10 bases sitting between them. CDR3 size: 14 residues. This CDR3 is CASSFLGVNYGYTF. The CDR3 nucleotides read TGTGCCAGCAGCTTTTTGGGTGTGAACTATGGCTACACCTTC.

The table lists this clonotype with many counts. CDR3 in amino acids: CASAVGIRETQYF. The CDR3 coding sequence is TGTGCCAGCGCGGTGGGGATTCGGGAGACCCAGTACTTC. This chain connects TRBV7-6 to TRBJ2-5; unclear D gene. V lost 8 bases to trimming and J lost 5 bases, with 15 bases between them. This CDR3 spans 13 amino acids. Germline V gene lookup returns CDR1 SGHVS and CDR2 FNYEAQ.

This clonotype was recorded only once. This chain joins TRBV4-2 and TRBJ1-5; D gene unclear. This CDR3 is built from 17 residues. V was trimmed by 0 bases and J by 7 bases, leaving 19 bases between them. Germline V lookup: CDR1 LGHNA, CDR2 YNFKEQ. CDR3 nucleotide sequence: TGTGCCAGCAGCCAAGATAGAAACTATGAAGCCATCCAGCCCCAGCATTTT. It translates to CASSQDRNYEAIQPQHF.

This chain uses TRBV10-3 with TRBJ2-1; 12 positions match TRBD2. Germline values: CDR1 ENHRY, CDR2 SYGVKD. The CDR3 runs to 15 residues. J lost 7 bases, V lost 4 bases, and 5 bases had no gene match. CDR3 nucleotide sequence: TGTGCCATCAGTGTGACTAGCGGGAGACTTAATGAGCAGTTCTTC. It codes for CAISVTSGRLNEQFF.

The chain joins TRBV11-2 to TRBJ2-7, with a possible D match to TRBD1 (5 bases). The CDR3 extends over 14 amino acids. Germline assignment: CDR1 SGHAT and CDR2 FQNNGV. The V end lost 5 bases, the J end lost 1 base, and 12 bases lay between the germline ends. The CDR3 DNA follows: TGTGCCAGCAGCCCCATAGGGGTTTCCTACGAGCAGTACTTC. Encoded protein: CASSPIGVSYEQYF.

This clonotype has just a few counts. V is TRBV6-6 and J is TRBJ1-1, with D tentatively TRBD1 (5 bases). The V gene's germline CDR1 is MNHNY and CDR2 SVGAGI (reference sequence). CDR3 length: 13 residues. Trimming pared 5 bases from V and 10 bases from J, leaving 17 bases between. Here the CDR3 reads CASSPLLQGRAFF. The CDR3 region has the DNA TGTGCCAGCAGTCCCTTACTGCAGGGAAGAGCTTTCTTT.

The chain is built from TRBV20-1 and TRBJ1-2; perhaps TRBD1 as D (5 bases). The germline V and J ends were trimmed by 1 base and 7 bases, with 13 bases remaining between them. In germline, CDR1 is DFQATT, CDR2 SNEGSKA (reference sequence). The CDR3 sequence is 13 residues long. The CDR3 nucleotides are TGCAGTGCTAGAGCCCGGCAGGGTTTTGGCTACACCTTC. Translated: CSARARQGFGYTF.

The chain recombines TRBV12-3 or TRBV12-4 with TRBJ2-1, with TRBD2 identical over 14 bases. This CDR3 has 15 residues. The V gene end was trimmed by 7 bases and the J gene end by 6 bases; junction bases not matched to a gene: 5. The CDR3: CASTSGTSGSNEQFF. The CDR3 nucleotides are TGTGCCAGCACCTCGGGGACTAGCGGGAGCAATGAGCAGTTCTTC.

This clonotype was counted a few times. The chain recombines TRBV27 with TRBJ1-6; D call uncertain. Per germline, CDR1 MNHEY and CDR2 SMNVEV (reference sequence). V lost 10 bases to trimming and J lost 4 bases, with 23 bases between them. The CDR3 runs 17 residues. In DNA form, the CDR3 reads TGTGCCACCAGAGGTTCCGGGCTCCTTTCTTATAATTCACCCCTCCACTTT. Protein sequence: CATRGSGLLSYNSPLHF.